The 22 T cell receptor beta chains in this list originate from one sample, sequenced in a study of breast tumors, draining lymph nodes, adjacent tissues. Breast cancer patients provided tissue from their axillary draining lymph nodes. TCRdb processed the multiplex PCR reads anew with MiXCR; each CDR3 protein has one entry. The sample lists over 150,000 distinct CDR3 sequences; over 25% were seen once. Source material: axillary lymph node tissue. These receptors all come from a female donor with breast cancer. Some clones in this sample may be carry-over from other donors' samples.

This clonotype appeared many times. The V call is TRBV20-1, the J call TRBJ2-4, with 7 bases matching TRBD1. The CDR3 is made up of 15 amino acids. The junction had 5 bases not matched to a gene; V was cut back by 0 bases and J by 3 bases. The germline gives CDR1 DFQATT, CDR2 SNEGSKA (reference sequence). The DNA of the CDR3 is TGCAGTGCTAGAGACACAACAGGGGTCAAAAACATTCAGTACTTC. Encoded protein: CSARDTTGVKNIQYF.

This clonotype showed up many times. The chain carries TRBV5-6 and TRBJ1-2; D possibly corresponds to TRBD1 (6 bases). Germline V CDR1 and CDR2: SGHDT, YYEEEE. The CDR3 sequence is 15 residues long. Trimming removed 2 bases at V and 2 bases at J, with 13 bases between. In nucleotides, the CDR3 is TGTGCCAGCAGCTTACCCGGACAGCTAAACTATGGCTACACCTTC. Translation: CASSLPGQLNYGYTF.

Of note for this clonotype: Being one base from a much bigger clone, this may be a read error. This rearrangement joins TRBV12-3 or TRBV12-4 to TRBJ2-3, with D uncertain. Trimming removed 3 bases from V and 4 bases from J, with 8 bases in between. The length of the CDR3 is 13 residues. Here the CDR3 reads CASSFGWADTQYF. CDR3 sequence (DNA): TGTGCCAGCAGTTTCGGGTGGGCAGATACGCAGTATTTT.

This clonotype was detected once. Since a much larger clone is just one base distant, this may be a read error. CDR3 residues: CVSSYLGPASPYNEQFF. The CDR3 DNA reads TGTGTCAGCAGCTACCTGGGCCCCGCTTCGCCTTACAATGAGCAGTTCTTC. The chain employs TRBV5-6 and TRBJ2-1, with D unresolved. The CDR3 extends over 17 amino acids. The germline gives CDR1 SGHDT, CDR2 YYEEEE.

This clonotype has a single count. The chain carries TRBV7-2 and TRBJ2-3; 7 bases match TRBD2. The CDR3 loop spans 17 amino acids. In germline, CDR1 is SGHTA, CDR2 FQGNSA. V was clipped by 4 bases and J by 1 base; unmatched bases: 11. This CDR3 is CASSSGSGEGGTDTQYF. DNA of the CDR3: TGTGCCAGCAGCTCAGGGTCGGGGGAGGGAGGCACAGATACGCAGTATTTT.

This clonotype came up once. This sequence joins TRBV7-9 and TRBJ2-5; 7 bases are a match to TRBD2. CDR1 is SEHNR and CDR2 is FQNEAQ in the germline V gene (reference sequence). Losses at the gene ends were 1 base for V and 5 bases for J; bases not matched to a gene: 7. The CDR3 has 15 residues. This chain's CDR3 is CASSLGGSGGETQYF. The CDR3 DNA reads TGTGCCAGCAGCTTAGGCGGGAGTGGTGGGGAGACCCAGTACTTC.

Notes on this clonotype: A much larger clone lies one base from this, so it may be a read error. This sequence joins TRBV6-1 and TRBJ2-1; no clear D gene. The CDR3 contains 13 residues. Germline loops: CDR1 MNHNS, CDR2 SASEGT. Trimming stripped 5 bases from V and 8 bases from J, with 13 bases between. The CDR3 DNA reads TGTGCCAGCAGTCAAACCCCCCGAGATGAGCAGTTCTTC. Protein sequence: CASSQTPRDEQFF.

The genes are TRBV20-1 and TRBJ1-6; 12 bases map to TRBD1. This CDR3 comprises 18 residues. Germline CDR1 and CDR2: DFQATT and SNEGSKA (reference sequence). Germline trimming cut 0 bases from V and 5 bases from J; bases unmatched to any gene: 8. CDR3 sequence reads: CSARELGTGGWDNSPLHF. CDR3 coding DNA: TGCAGTGCTAGAGAGCTGGGGACAGGGGGCTGGGATAATTCACCCCTCCACTTT.

A word on this clonotype: A much bigger clone sits one base away, suggesting this may be a read error. This sequence joins TRBV11-2 and TRBJ2-2, with 8 bases identical to TRBD2. Germline CDR1 reads SGHAT; CDR2 reads FQNNGV. V lost 5 bases, J lost 7 bases, and 12 bases stayed unmatched. The CDR3 is made up of 16 amino acids. CDR3 protein: CASSDVAGPDNGELFF. Written as DNA, the CDR3 is TGTGCCAGCAGCGATGTAGCGGGACCGGACAACGGGGAGCTGTTTTTT.

This clonotype was detected only a few times. A much larger clone differs by one base, so this may be a read error. The rearrangement uses TRBV19 and TRBJ2-1; possible D gene TRBD2, 9 bases. The CDR3 runs to 17 residues. Germline V lookup: CDR1 LNHDA, CDR2 SQIVND (reference sequence). In DNA form, the CDR3 reads TGTGCCAGTAGTGTAAGGACAGGGACTAGCTCCTACAATGAGCAGTCCTTC. Its protein product is CASSVRTGTSSYNEQSF.

This clonotype was counted many times. This rearrangement joins TRBV12-3 or TRBV12-4 to TRBJ1-6, with 8 bases lining up with TRBD1. Trimming at V came to 5 bases and at J to 7 bases, leaving 4 bases not matched to a gene. The CDR3 extends over 14 amino acids. The CDR3 loop is CASSTTGVNSPLHF. DNA of the CDR3: TGTGCCAGCAGTACGACAGGGGTCAATTCACCCCTCCACTTT.

In its sample, this clonotype was seen a few times. This CDR3 reads CASSYSLRRLSYEQYF. The CDR3 region has the DNA TGTGCCAGCAGTTACTCTCTTAGGCGCCTGAGCTACGAGCAGTACTTC. The chain combines TRBV6-2 or TRBV6-3 with TRBJ2-7; D ambiguous. This CDR3 is built from 16 residues. With 0 bases removed from V and 3 bases from J, the gap between germline ends came to 15 bases. The germline CDR1 and CDR2 sequences are MNHEY and SVGEGT.

The chain links TRBV29-1 to TRBJ2-3, with D hard to call. This CDR3 is 12 amino acids long. Germline V gives CDR1 SQVTM, CDR2 ANQGSEA. V dropped 8 bases and J dropped 1 base, with 10 bases sitting between them. For the CDR3, the DNA is TGCAGCACCGGGCCTGGCACAGATACGCAGTATTTT. Translation gives CSTGPGTDTQYF.

This clonotype appeared a few times. V gene TRBV28 combines with J gene TRBJ1-2; D may be TRBD1 (6 bases). V was pared by 5 bases and J by 4 bases, with 11 bases between. CDR1 and CDR2 from the germline V gene are MDHEN and SYDVKM. CDR3 length: 13 amino acids. This CDR3 is CASSGGAVYGYTF. In DNA, the CDR3 is TGTGCCAGCAGTGGGGGGGCCGTCTATGGCTACACCTTC.

This clonotype was counted at least ten times. This chain uses TRBV2 with TRBJ2-1; D possibly corresponds to TRBD2 (5 bases). CDR3 length: 14 amino acids. Trimming took 5 bases from V and 0 from J, leaving 8 bases between them. Germline loops: CDR1 SNHLY, CDR2 FYNNEI. CDR3 amino acids: CASSQTSSYNEQFF. The DNA for the CDR3 is TGTGCCAGCAGTCAAACTAGCTCCTACAATGAGCAGTTCTTC.

The V and J genes are TRBV9 and TRBJ2-1; 8 bases are a match to TRBD2. The CDR3 extends over 16 amino acids. V shed 4 bases, J shed 10 bases, and the junction held 16 bases outside the gene matches. Per the germline V gene, CDR1 is SGDLS and CDR2 is YYNGEE. CDR3 region: CASSLEISGVGPEQFF. For the CDR3, the DNA is TGTGCCAGCAGCCTCGAGATTAGCGGGGTTGGTCCAGAGCAGTTCTTC.

The CDR3 DNA follows: TGTGCCACCAGCAGAGATAGGGGGGGCTCACCCCTCCACTTT. Translating gives CATSRDRGGSPLHF. The chain recombines TRBV15 with TRBJ1-6; weak D call: TRBD1 (6 bases). The germline V gene encodes CDR1 LNHNV and CDR2 YYDKDF (reference sequence). V was cut by 0 bases and J by 10 bases, with 10 bases left in between. The CDR3 is 14 amino acids.

This clonotype was seen many times. The J gene is TRBJ1-5, the V gene TRBV28; TRBD1 is a possible D gene (5 bases). Germline V gene data show CDR1 as MDHEN and CDR2 as SYDVKM. Trimming left V 4 bases short and J 0 bases short, with 10 bases between. The CDR3 has 15 amino acids. This CDR3 reads CASSYRSSSNQPQHF. CDR3 bases: TGTGCCAGCAGTTACAGGTCTTCTAGCAATCAGCCCCAGCATTTT.

This clonotype was counted ten times or more. CDR3 sequence (DNA): TGTGCCAGCAGCTTACCCCCTCCTAACTATGGCTACACCTTC. This gives the protein CASSLPPPNYGYTF. This chain connects TRBV7-2 to TRBJ1-2; D is ambiguous. Between the trimmed V and J ends, which lost 2 bases and 0 bases, there was a span of 7 bases. Per the germline V gene, CDR1 is SGHTA and CDR2 is FQGNSA. This CDR3 region has 14 residues.

This clonotype was observed at least ten times. Relative to the germline gene, one junction end is altered; a read error may explain this. This sequence joins TRBV7-2 and TRBJ1-2; TRBD1 agrees at 9 bases. The CDR3 is 15 amino acids. From germline, CDR1 is SGHTA and CDR2 FQGNSA. The CDR3 nucleotides read TGTGCCAGCAGCCCCGGGACAGGGTGGAACTATGGCTACCCCTTC. Its translation: CASSPGTGWNYGYPF.

This clonotype has a handful of counts. The chain joins TRBV6-6 to TRBJ2-7; 9 bases line up with TRBD1. The CDR3 contains 17 residues. Trimming took 5 bases from V and 1 from J; bases not matched to a gene: 12. The germline CDR1 and CDR2 sequences are MNHNY and SVGAGI (reference sequence). In DNA form, the CDR3 reads TGTGCCAGCAGTCCCCTGGGACAGGGCGAAGGATCCTACGAGCAGTACTTC. Translating it yields CASSPLGQGEGSYEQYF.

This clonotype was recorded many times. The chain recombines TRBV4-3 with TRBJ2-1, with D maybe TRBD1 (6 bases). CDR1 LGHNA and CDR2 YSLEER come from the germline V gene. V was cut by 8 bases and J by 5 bases, with 19 bases left in between. The CDR3 is made up of 15 amino acids. CDR3 bases: TGCGCCAGCCGGGTGGGGGCCAGTAGCAACAATGAGCAGTTCTTC. Amino acid sequence: CASRVGASSNNEQFF.